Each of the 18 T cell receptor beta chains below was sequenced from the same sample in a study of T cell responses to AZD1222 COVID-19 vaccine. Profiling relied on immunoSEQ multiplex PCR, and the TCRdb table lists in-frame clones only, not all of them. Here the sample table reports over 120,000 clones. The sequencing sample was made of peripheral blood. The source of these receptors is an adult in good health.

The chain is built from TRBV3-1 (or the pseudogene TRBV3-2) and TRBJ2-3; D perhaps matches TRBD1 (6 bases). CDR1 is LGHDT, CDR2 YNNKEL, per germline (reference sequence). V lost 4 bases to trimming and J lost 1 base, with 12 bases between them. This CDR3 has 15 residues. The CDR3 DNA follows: TGTGCCAGCAGCCGAAGCAACAGGGGCACAGATACGCAGTATTTT. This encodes CASSRSNRGTDTQYF.

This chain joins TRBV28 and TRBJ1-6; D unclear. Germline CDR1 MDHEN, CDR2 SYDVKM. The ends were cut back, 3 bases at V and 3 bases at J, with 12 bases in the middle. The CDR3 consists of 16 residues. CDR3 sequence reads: CASSFTGSSYNSPLHF. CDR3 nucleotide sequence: TGTGCCAGCAGTTTTACGGGGAGTAGCTATAATTCACCCCTCCACTTT.

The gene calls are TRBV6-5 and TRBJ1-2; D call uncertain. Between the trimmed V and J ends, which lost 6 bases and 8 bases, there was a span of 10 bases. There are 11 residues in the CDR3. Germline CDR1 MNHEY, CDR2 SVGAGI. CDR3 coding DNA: TGTGCCAGCAGCCGGGGAGGGGGCTACACCTTC. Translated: CASSRGGGYTF.

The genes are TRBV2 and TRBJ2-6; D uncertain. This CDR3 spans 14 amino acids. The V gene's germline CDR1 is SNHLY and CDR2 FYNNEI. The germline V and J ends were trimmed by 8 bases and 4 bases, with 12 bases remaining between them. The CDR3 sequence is CASARVAGANVLTF. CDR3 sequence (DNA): TGTGCCAGCGCCCGGGTTGCCGGGGCCAACGTCCTGACTTTC.

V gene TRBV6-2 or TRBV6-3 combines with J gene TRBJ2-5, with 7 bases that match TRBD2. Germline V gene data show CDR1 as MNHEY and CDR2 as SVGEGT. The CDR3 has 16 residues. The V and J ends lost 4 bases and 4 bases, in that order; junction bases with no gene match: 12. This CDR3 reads CASSWSLGGSGETQYF. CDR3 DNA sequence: TGTGCCAGCAGTTGGTCCCTTGGCGGGAGTGGAGAGACCCAGTACTTC.

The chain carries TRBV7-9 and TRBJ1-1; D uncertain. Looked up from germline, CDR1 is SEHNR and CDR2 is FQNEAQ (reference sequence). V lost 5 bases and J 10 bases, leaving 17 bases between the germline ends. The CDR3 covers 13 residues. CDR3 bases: TGTGCCAGCAGCGCCGGCTCCTTCAGGCCAGCTTTCTTT. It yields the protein CASSAGSFRPAFF.

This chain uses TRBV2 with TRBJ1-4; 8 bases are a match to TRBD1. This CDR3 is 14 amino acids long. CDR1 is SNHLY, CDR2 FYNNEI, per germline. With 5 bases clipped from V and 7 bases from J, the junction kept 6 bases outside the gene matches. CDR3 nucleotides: TGTGCCAGCAGTCCACAGGGGGTGGTTGAAAAACTGTTTTTT. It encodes CASSPQGVVEKLFF. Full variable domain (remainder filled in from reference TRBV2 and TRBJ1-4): EPEVTQTPSHQVTQMGQEVILRCVPISNHLYFYWYRQILGQKVEFLVSFYNNEISEKSEIFDDQFSVERPDGSNFTLKIRSTKLEDSAMYFCASSPQGVVEKLFFGSGTQLSVL.

The CDR3 region is CASSLDGHYYGYTF. CDR3 bases: TGTGCCAGCAGCTTGGACGGACACTACTATGGCTACACCTTC. V is TRBV5-4 and J is TRBJ1-2; D possibly corresponds to TRBD1 (5 bases). Per the germline V gene, CDR1 is SGHNT and CDR2 is YYREEE (reference sequence). V was pared by 0 bases and J by 3 bases, with 9 bases between. There are 14 residues in the CDR3.

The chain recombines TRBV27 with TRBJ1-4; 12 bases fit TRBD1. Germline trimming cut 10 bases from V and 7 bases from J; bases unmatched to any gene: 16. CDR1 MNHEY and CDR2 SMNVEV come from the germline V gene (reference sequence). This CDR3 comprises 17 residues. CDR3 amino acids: CATKTRDRGQIGEKLFF. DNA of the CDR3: TGTGCCACCAAGACCAGGGACAGGGGGCAAATTGGTGAAAAACTGTTTTTT.

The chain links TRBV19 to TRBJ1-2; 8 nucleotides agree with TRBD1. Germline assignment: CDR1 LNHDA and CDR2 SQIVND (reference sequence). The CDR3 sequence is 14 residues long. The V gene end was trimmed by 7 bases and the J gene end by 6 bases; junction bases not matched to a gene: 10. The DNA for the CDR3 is TGTGCCAGTATCCCGGCAGGGGGCGGGGATGGCTACACCTTC. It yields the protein CASIPAGGGDGYTF.

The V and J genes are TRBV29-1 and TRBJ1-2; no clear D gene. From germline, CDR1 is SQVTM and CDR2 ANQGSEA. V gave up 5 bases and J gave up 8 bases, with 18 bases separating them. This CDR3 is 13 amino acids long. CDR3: CSVNFWSHEGYTF. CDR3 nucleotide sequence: TGCAGCGTTAACTTTTGGTCCCACGAGGGCTACACCTTC. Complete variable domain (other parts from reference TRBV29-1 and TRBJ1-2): SAVISQKPSRDICQRGTSLTIQCQVDSQVTMMFWYRQQPGQSLTLIATANQGSEATYESGFVIDKFPISRPNLTFSTLTVSNMSPEDSSIYLCSVNFWSHEGYTFGSGTRLTVV.

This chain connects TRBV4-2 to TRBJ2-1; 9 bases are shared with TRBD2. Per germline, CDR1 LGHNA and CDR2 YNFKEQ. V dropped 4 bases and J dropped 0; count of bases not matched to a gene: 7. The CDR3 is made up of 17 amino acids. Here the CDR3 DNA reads TGTGCCAGCAGCCCGCGATTACTAGCGGGCTCCTACAATGAGCAGTTCTTC. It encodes CASSPRLLAGSYNEQFF.

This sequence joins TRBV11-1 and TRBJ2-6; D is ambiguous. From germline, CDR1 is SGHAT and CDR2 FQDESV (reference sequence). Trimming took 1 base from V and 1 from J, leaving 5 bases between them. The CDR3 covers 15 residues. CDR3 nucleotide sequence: TGTGCCAGCAGCTTAGGGGTTTCTGGGGCCAACGTCCTGACTTTC. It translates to CASSLGVSGANVLTF.

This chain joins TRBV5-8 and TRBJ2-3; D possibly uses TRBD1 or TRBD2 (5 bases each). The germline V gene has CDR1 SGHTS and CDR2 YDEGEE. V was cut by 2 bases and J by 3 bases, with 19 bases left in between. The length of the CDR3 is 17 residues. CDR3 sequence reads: CASSFLVVRGTTDTQYF. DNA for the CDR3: TGTGCCAGCAGCTTCCTCGTGGTGAGGGGCACAACAGATACGCAGTATTTT. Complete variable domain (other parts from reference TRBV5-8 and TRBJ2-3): EAGVTQSPTHLIKTRGQQATLRCSPISGHTSVYWYQQALGLGLQFLLWYDEGEERNRGNFPPRFSGRQFPNYSSELNVNALELEDSALYLCASSFLVVRGTTDTQYFGPGTRLTVL.

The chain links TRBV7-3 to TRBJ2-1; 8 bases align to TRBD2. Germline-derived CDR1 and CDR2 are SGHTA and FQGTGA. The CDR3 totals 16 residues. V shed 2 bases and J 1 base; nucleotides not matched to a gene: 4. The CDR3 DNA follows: TGTGCCAGCAGCTTATGGCGGGGGGCGTCCTACAATGAGCAGTTCTTC. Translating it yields CASSLWRGASYNEQFF.

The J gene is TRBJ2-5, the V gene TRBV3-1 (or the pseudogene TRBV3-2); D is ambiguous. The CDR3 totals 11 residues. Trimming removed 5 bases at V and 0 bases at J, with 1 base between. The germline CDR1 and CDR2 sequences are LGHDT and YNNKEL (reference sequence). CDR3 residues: CASSYQETQYF. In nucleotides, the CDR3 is TGTGCCAGCAGCTACCAAGAGACCCAGTACTTC.

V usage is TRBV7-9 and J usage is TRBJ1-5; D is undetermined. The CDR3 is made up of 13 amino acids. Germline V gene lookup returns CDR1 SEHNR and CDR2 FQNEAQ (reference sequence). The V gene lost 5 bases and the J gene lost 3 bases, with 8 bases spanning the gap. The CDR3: CASSIRSNQPQHF. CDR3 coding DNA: TGTGCCAGCAGCATCAGATCCAATCAGCCCCAGCATTTT.

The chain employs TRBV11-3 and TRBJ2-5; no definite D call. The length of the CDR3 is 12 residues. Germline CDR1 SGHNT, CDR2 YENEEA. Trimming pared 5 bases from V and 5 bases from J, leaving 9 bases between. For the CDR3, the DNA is TGTGCCAGCAGCGGGCTCACGGAGACCCAGTACTTC. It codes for CASSGLTETQYF. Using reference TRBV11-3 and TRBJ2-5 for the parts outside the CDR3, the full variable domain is EAGVVQSPRYKIIEKKQPVAFWCNPISGHNTLYWYLQNLGQGPELLIRYENEEAVDDSQLPKDRFSAERLKGVDSTLKIQPAELGDSAVYLCASSGLTETQYFGPGTRLLVL.